The sequence of this T cell receptor (beta chain) was determined in a study of cytomegalovirus exposure and HLA in healthy donors (dated by TCRdb to the late 2010s). Context from the whole study: An earlier analysis of 587 of the donors reported 276 Gb of sequence data and 120 million or so unique TCR beta sequences from some 180 million T cells. Around 320 gigabases of sequencing data and tens of millions of unique TCR sequences were included in an early release covering 500 to 750 HLA-typed donors. Among the roughly 400 genotyped donors, 75% to 90% belonged to the genetic ancestry cluster associated with self-reported Caucasian donors. The study aimed to test whether cataloging public T cell receptors could reveal signatures of past pathogen exposure. The study used immunosequencing to profile the T cell repertoires of under 700 subjects and linked those repertoires to cytomegalovirus serostatus. A separate validation cohort of about 110 different subjects was used in addition to the 666-subject first cohort. High-throughput TCR immunosequencing, statistical association of individual TCRs with disease status, and machine learning were combined to predict cytomegalovirus infection status. To study patterns of TCR occurrence, a later analysis re-analyzed previously published TCR beta repertoires from around 700 donors and added high-resolution HLA genotyping. Rather than drawing on any new phenotypic data, the later analysis identified candidate immune exposures from TCR beta sequences and the way those sequences occurred across donors. An earlier analysis of more than 450 of the donors used high-throughput TCR beta sequencing to judge whether each TCR beta V gene segment behaved as functional or pseudogenic. Donor age, sex, ethnicity and CMV serostatus were compiled alongside the repertoire data. A later genetic analysis took genome-wide SNP genotypes for about 55% of the 666 donors and used that subset as a discovery cohort. Every discovery cohort repertoire had been produced on one sequencing platform. HLA typing covered class I and class II loci at four-digit resolution. Typing coverage differed by locus: A, B, C, DRB1 and DQB1 were typed in roughly 629-630 donors, DQA1 in about 500, DPA1 in approximately 610, and DPB1 in just under 490. Five DR-DQ haplotypes were treated as single units for association and clustering because of strong linkage in the cohort. Among several hundred genotyped donors of the cohort, an average of approximately 200,000 unique TCR beta nucleotide sequences was sequenced per donor, of which roughly 18% were non-productive.

In the germline V gene (reference sequence), CDR1 corresponds to SEHNR and CDR2 to FQNEAQ. There are 14 amino acids in the CDR3, from cysteine to phenylalanine inclusive. Kept here is only the CDR3 DNA, which spans 42 bases and is read in frame from base 1. Trimming takes 5 bases off V and 3 bases off J; junction bases not matched to a gene: 4. Libraries were built with the immunoSEQ multiplex PCR assay. A mixture of 60 forward primers for TCR Vbeta segments and 13 reverse primers for TCR Jbeta segments was used in the multiplex PCR. Amplification of the CDR3 region of rearranged TCR beta genes was performed with a multiplex PCR assay on genomic DNA. The Illumina HiSeq System was used to sequence the amplified TCR beta libraries as 87-base-pair reads. As for the original processing: A later analysis counted some 74 million unique TCR beta chains across the 690 or so repertoires, and some 12 million of these chains were shared by at least two donors. A nearest-neighbor algorithm error-corrected the raw reads and collapsed the reads into unique sequences, merging closely related sequences to remove PCR and sequencing errors. CDR3 sequences were aligned to IMGT reference sequences to assign V, D and J gene segments. For a sequence to be retained, at least a six-nucleotide match to both a V gene segment and a J gene segment was required. A rearrangement counted as productive if the CDR3 had no stop codons and remained in frame with V and J, and every other rearrangement counted as non-productive. Following IMGT convention, CDR3 was defined as the stretch from the second conserved V-encoded cysteine to the conserved J-encoded phenylalanine. Sequences without an unambiguous match to a single V gene segment were excluded from the earlier analysis of a few hundred of the donors. In an earlier analysis of more than 500 of the donors, a V segment was called functional when productive rearrangements were above 56.7%, and segregating when the standard deviation between donors exceeded 5%. To diagnose cytomegalovirus status from the catalog of TCR beta chain sequences, a statistical classification framework was built. A later analysis assigned V and J genes by comparing TCR nucleotide sequences with IMGT/GENE-DB human TR gene sequences. A later analysis assigned CDR3 sequences and most-parsimonious VDJ recombination scenarios with the TCRdist pipeline. In a later analysis, every TCR beta chain was defined by the combination of its CDR3 amino acid sequence and its V-gene family, and reads without a unique V-gene family were dropped. A later analysis removed several hundred highly shared, low-generation-probability nucleotide sequences to deal with suspected cross-contamination and a sequencing artifact. A later analysis calculated a clonal expansion index for each public chain from normalized within-repertoire ranks of inferred template counts. Generation probabilities in a later analysis came from a VDJ recombination model fitted to out-of-frame rearrangements, and those results were checked against IGoR. Hypergeometric tests were used in a later analysis to score TCR-TCR, TCR-HLA and TCR-CMV co-occurrence, with a repertoire-size bias correction applied to the TCR pairs. To estimate false discovery rates, a later analysis permuted the HLA or CMV assignments 20 times. A later analysis grouped co-occurring TCRs with DBSCAN, adding TCRdist sequence similarity when clustering within HLA-allele-positive subsets. Repertoires with fewer than 30,000 or more than 120,000 public chains were left out of co-occurrence clustering, as were five repertoires with anomalous nucleotide sharing. TCRdb carries this immuneACCESS record with in-frame sequences only. Its versions omit some clonotypes, under half of them owing to an unresolved V gene in the studies checked, with the rest unexplained. That table gives V, J and clone size, and the DNA gave D and trimming. This sample's table carries some 75,000 clones. 4.5% to 6% of the sample is held by the ten biggest clonotypes.

Note on this clone: The target of this receptor is not known.

The cohort was made up of 666 healthy bone marrow donors. Cohort members were all nominally healthy when sampled, although unrecorded immune exposures were likely present. The donor was CMV seronegative and was included in the group of several hundred seronegative cohort members. A peripheral blood sample was provided by each donor, and peripheral blood mononuclear cells were used for TCR beta sequencing. The Qiagen DNeasy Blood Extraction Kit was used to extract genomic DNA from the blood cell samples. The research as a whole found: Cytomegalovirus status was reported to be diagnosed by the classifier with high specificity and sensitivity in both the original and validation cohorts. The study gave a list of roughly 150 TCR beta chains associated with cytomegalovirus. Because HLA typing was unavailable for some donors at each locus, only the typed subset was used in association tests. In a later analysis, most CMV-associated TCR beta chains were found to appear HLA-restricted, with HLA associations seemingly driven largely by CMV exposure. Broadly in line with IMGT annotations, most TCR beta V segments showed up in productive rearrangements about 90% or about 30% of the time in an earlier analysis of around 600 of the donors. In a later analysis, HLA-associated TCR beta chains showed more clonal expansion and lower generation probabilities than non-associated chains that were equally common. In vitro tests confirmed that a few of the cytomegalovirus-associated TCR beta chains recognize cytomegalovirus antigens. Compared with the roughly 710-donor mean, donors in an Asian-associated ancestry cluster had fewer N-insertions in productive TCRs, according to a later genetic analysis. Specific HLA alleles were associated with 15,000 to 20,000 TCR beta sequences at a false discovery rate of 0.05 in a later analysis. Several of the top co-occurrence clusters appeared to be linked to parvovirus B19, influenza, CMV and Epstein-Barr virus, according to a later analysis. The presence/absence analyses assumed that sequencing depth was roughly uniform across donors, and that assumption may not be true. Correlated functional status among segregating V segments might be attributable to linkage disequilibrium, but an unknown experimental factor could not be ruled out. The authors suggested that the approach could potentially be generalized to other disease states and immunological phenotypes. Because counts were too low, seventeen rarely observed V segments, including chromosome 9 orphons, were excluded from the earlier analysis of fewer than 650 of the donors. A further reported finding was that TCR beta sequences accurately predicted the HLA-A and HLA-B alleles for most subjects in the first cohort. Immune exposure information for the cohort was limited to CMV serostatus. Across donors, most TCR sequences were observed very rarely, whereas some public TCRs were present in many individuals. V-gene and J-gene trimming of TCR beta chains was associated with a missense DCLRE1C variant in a later genetic analysis, and the association was replicated in an independent cohort. In a later analysis, the rate of TCR association differed among HLA loci, with DRB1 alleles having the most associated TCRs and HLA-C alleles having the fewest. Assigning TCR associations to individual alleles was difficult when HLA alleles, especially DR and DQ, strongly co-occurred. Some IMGT-functional V segments, including TRBV6-2 and TRBV6-3, could not be told apart with the 87-base-pair reads, so those segments were excluded. A cluster of highly shared sequence variants was judged likely to represent a technical artifact of the sequencing pipeline. This cohort had only TCR beta chains sequenced, and the lack of alpha or paired-chain data limited which features could be detected.

Sequenced material: PBMCs. The V gene is TRBV7-9 and the J gene is TRBJ2-1, with 7 middle bases fitting TRBD2. The TCR sequence derives from a man aged 40-55 years in good health and CMV-seronegative. In nucleotides, the sequence is TGTGCCAGCAGCGGCGGGACTATCTACAATGAGCAGTTCTTC. This yields the protein CASSGGTIYNEQFF.